The rows below give T cell receptor beta chains drawn from one sample of a study of identifying expanded T cells in peripheral blood. Generated by immunoSEQ multiplex PCR, the TCRdb table keeps only in-frame clones and is missing some. The table lists 85,000 to 95,000 clones, roughly 90% of them singletons. Sequences were obtained from blood. These receptors came from a person aged 18 to 70 in good health. Both conserved end residues are part of each CDR3. A D gene is named only where the DNA matches it firmly. Size values are once, few and many counts, or a class for expanded clones, and some rows have none.

TRBV6-4,TRBD2,TRBJ2-3,once,CASSPGTSDTDTQYF,TGTGCCAGCAGTCCCGGGACTAGCGACACAGATACGCAGTATTTT
TRBV6-1,-,TRBJ1-1,once,CASSESGGTEAFF,TGTGCCAGCAGTGAATCAGGAGGTACTGAAGCTTTCTTT
TRBV6-1,TRBD1,TRBJ1-2,-,CASTPHRGSGYTF,TGTGCCAGCACTCCTCACAGGGGGTCGGGCTACACCTTC
TRBV30,TRBD1,TRBJ1-1,few,CAWRGDRGGSSTEAFF,TGTGCCTGGAGAGGAGACAGGGGAGGGAGTAGCACTGAAGCTTTCTTT
TRBV27,TRBD2,TRBJ2-1,-,CASSFGGRGYNEQFF,TGTGCCAGCAGTTTTGGCGGGAGGGGCTACAATGAGCAGTTCTTC
TRBV28,TRBD1,TRBJ1-4,-,CASSTQGQPQKLFF,TGTGCCAGCAGCACACAGGGGCAGCCGCAAAAACTGTTTTTT
TRBV4-2,TRBD2,TRBJ2-2,-,CASSRSSGGDTGELFF,TGTGCCAGCAGCCGGTCTAGCGGGGGGGATACCGGGGAGCTGTTTTTT
TRBV5-5,-,TRBJ1-1,-,CASRPQGAGTEAFF,TGTGCCAGCAGACCACAGGGAGCCGGCACTGAAGCTTTCTTT
TRBV5-1,-,TRBJ1-4,-,CASSVASGQFNEKLFF,TGCGCCAGCAGCGTGGCCTCAGGACAGTTTAATGAAAAACTGTTTTTT
TRBV30,-,TRBJ1-5,-,CAYGSGPNQPQHF,TGTGCCTACGGGTCGGGTCCCAATCAGCCCCAGCATTTT
TRBV6-1,-,TRBJ1-5,-,CASSEFWDSNQPQHF,TGTGCCAGCAGTGAGTTTTGGGACAGCAATCAGCCCCAGCATTTT
TRBV6-5,TRBD1,TRBJ1-1,-,CASRRDRGWGTEAFF,TGTGCCAGCAGACGGGACAGGGGGTGGGGCACTGAAGCTTTCTTT
TRBV7-2,-,TRBJ2-3,-,CASSLDRGDTQYF,TGTGCCAGCAGCTTAGATCGGGGAGATACGCAGTATTTT
TRBV11-3,-,TRBJ2-7,-,CASSAENYEQYF,TGTGCCAGCAGCGCAGAGAACTACGAGCAGTACTTC
TRBV30,-,TRBJ1-1,-,CAWSNTLNTEAFF,TGTGCCTGGAGTAACACTCTGAACACTGAAGCTTTCTTT
TRBV19,TRBD1,TRBJ1-4,-,CASSIPGTGSEKLFF,TGTGCCAGTAGTATTCCCGGGACAGGAAGTGAAAAACTGTTTTTT
TRBV28,-,TRBJ2-2,-,CASSPIRLLNTGELFF,TGTGCCAGCAGCCCTATTAGACTCCTTAACACCGGGGAGCTGTTTTTT
TRBV7-3,-,TRBJ1-1,-,CASSLQVNTEAFF,TGTGCCAGCAGCTTACAAGTGAACACTGAAGCTTTCTTT
TRBV27,-,TRBJ2-1,-,CASSMPGTPEQFF,TGTGCCAGCAGTATGCCCGGGACACCAGAGCAGTTCTTC
TRBV5-5,TRBD2,TRBJ2-1,-,CASTNEMRGSNEQFF,TGTGCCAGCACCAATGAGATGCGGGGGTCCAATGAGCAGTTCTTC
TRBV5-6,-,TRBJ1-3,-,CASSPASSGNTIYF,TGTGCCAGCAGCCCCGCCTCGTCTGGAAACACCATATATTTT
TRBV10-3,TRBD2,TRBJ2-7,-,CAISDQASGAYEQYF,TGTGCCATCAGTGATCAGGCTAGCGGGGCCTACGAGCAGTACTTC
TRBV7-6,TRBD2,TRBJ2-1,-,CASSILAGVAYNEQFF,TGTGCCAGCAGCATCCTAGCGGGAGTTGCGTACAATGAGCAGTTCTTC
TRBV5-6,-,TRBJ2-5,-,CASRGFGETQYF,TGTGCCAGCAGGGGTTTCGGAGAGACCCAGTACTTC
TRBV6-6,TRBD1,TRBJ2-5,-,CASRAGTGGIETQYF,TGTGCCAGCAGGGCCGGGACAGGGGGCATCGAGACCCAGTACTTC
TRBV10-3,-,TRBJ1-2,-,CAISESLEVGYTF,TGTGCCATCAGTGAGTCGCTTGAGGTTGGCTACACCTTC
TRBV27,TRBD2,TRBJ2-7,-,CASSPLAGGMVYEQYF,TGTGCCAGCAGTCCCCTAGCGGGAGGAATGGTCTACGAGCAGTACTTC
TRBV15,TRBD1,TRBJ1-2,-,CATSLTGANYGYTF,TGTGCCACCAGCCTGACAGGGGCAAACTATGGCTACACCTTC
TRBV15,-,TRBJ1-3,few,CATSRDSETPGNTIYF,TGTGCCACCAGCAGAGATAGCGAGACACCTGGAAACACCATATATTTT
TRBV6-5,TRBD2,TRBJ2-7,-,CASSNSGRNYEQYF,TGTGCCAGCAGCAATAGCGGGAGGAACTACGAGCAGTACTTC
TRBV28,-,TRBJ2-3,-,CASSTIGGTDTQYF,TGTGCCAGCAGTACTATTGGGGGCACAGATACGCAGTATTTT
TRBV7-2,-,TRBJ2-7,-,CASEGTGRYEQYF,TGTGCCAGCGAGGGAACAGGGCGCTACGAGCAGTACTTC
TRBV15,-,TRBJ2-2,-,CATSRDLAPNTGELFF,TGTGCCACCAGCAGAGATTTAGCGCCGAACACCGGGGAGCTGTTTTTT
TRBV7-9,-,TRBJ2-7,-,CASSPDLRSYEQYF,TGTGCCAGCAGCCCAGACCTCCGGTCCTACGAGCAGTACTTC
TRBV13,-,TRBJ2-3,-,CASSLEPATDTQYF,TGTGCCAGCAGCTTAGAGCCAGCGACAGATACGCAGTATTTT
TRBV14,TRBD1,TRBJ1-4,-,CASSLRTGGETNEKLFF,TGTGCCAGCAGCCTTCGGACAGGAGGGGAGACTAATGAAAAACTGTTTTTT
TRBV12-5,-,TRBJ2-7,-,CASGPGTEGYEQYF,TGTGCTAGTGGTCCCGGGACCGAGGGCTACGAGCAGTACTTC
TRBV5-1,-,TRBJ1-3,-,CASSLDSRSSGNTIYF,TGCGCCAGCAGCCTGGACAGTAGGAGCTCTGGAAACACCATATATTTT